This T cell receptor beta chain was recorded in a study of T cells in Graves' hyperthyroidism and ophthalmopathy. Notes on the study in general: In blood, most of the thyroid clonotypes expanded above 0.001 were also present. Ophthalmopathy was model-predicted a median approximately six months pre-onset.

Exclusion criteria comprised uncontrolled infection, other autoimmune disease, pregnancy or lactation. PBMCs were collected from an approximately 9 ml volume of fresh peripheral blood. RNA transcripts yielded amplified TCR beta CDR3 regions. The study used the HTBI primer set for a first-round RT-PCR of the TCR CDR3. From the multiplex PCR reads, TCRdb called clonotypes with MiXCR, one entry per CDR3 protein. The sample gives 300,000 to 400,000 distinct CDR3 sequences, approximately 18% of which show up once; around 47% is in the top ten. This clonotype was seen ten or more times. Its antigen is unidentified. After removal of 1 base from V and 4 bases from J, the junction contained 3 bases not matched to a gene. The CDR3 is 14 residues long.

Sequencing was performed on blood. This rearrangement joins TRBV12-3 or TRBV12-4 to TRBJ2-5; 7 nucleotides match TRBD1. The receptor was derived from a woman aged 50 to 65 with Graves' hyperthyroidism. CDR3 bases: TGTGCCAGCAGTTTAGGACAGGGACGAGAGACCCAGTACTTC. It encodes CASSLGQGRETQYF.